Below, 29 T cell receptor beta chains from the same sample are listed, as sequenced in a study of blood T cell repertoires in COVID-19. Assay used: immunoSEQ multiplex PCR; TCRdb lists only in-frame clones, some missing. The top ten hold 16% of the sample, which has more than 15,000 clones, 85% to 90% seen once. The source material was peripheral blood. These receptors were collected from a human donor with active COVID-19. The donor label of this sample is uncertain.

The chain links TRBV18 to TRBJ1-2, with 10 bases that match TRBD1. Unmatched junction bases numbered 10, after V lost 2 bases and J lost 4 bases. Germline CDR1 reads KGHSH; CDR2 reads LQKENI. The CDR3 totals 17 residues. The CDR3 loop reads CASSPVTGGLSSYGYTF. As DNA, the CDR3 is TGTGCCAGCTCACCAGTGACAGGGGGCCTTTCAAGCTATGGCTACACCTTC.

The gene calls are TRBV5-4 and TRBJ2-1; the match to TRBD2 covers 14 bases. Germline CDR1 SGHNT, CDR2 YYREEE (reference sequence). The V gene end was trimmed by 4 bases and the J gene end by 5 bases; junction bases not matched to a gene: 8. The CDR3 covers 17 residues. As DNA, the CDR3 is TGTGCCAGCAGCCTCGGGACTAGCGGGGGAGTAAACAATGAGCAGTTCTTC. Translation gives CASSLGTSGGVNNEQFF. Variable domain in full (rest from reference TRBV5-4 and TRBJ2-1): ETGVTQSPTHLIKTRGQQVTLRCSSQSGHNTVSWYQQALGQGPQFIFQYYREEENGRGNFPPRFSGLQFPNYSSELNVNALELDDSALYLCASSLGTSGGVNNEQFFGPGTRLTVL.

The chain recombines TRBV18 with TRBJ1-2; 9 bases line up with TRBD1. With 8 bases clipped from V and 3 bases from J, the junction kept 4 bases outside the gene matches. This CDR3 is built from 13 residues. Germline CDR1 reads KGHSH; CDR2 reads LQKENI. DNA of the CDR3: TGTGCCAGCGCACAGGGGGCGGACTATGGCTACACCTTC. This encodes CASAQGADYGYTF.

The rearrangement links TRBV28 to TRBJ1-1, with a possible D match to TRBD1 (6 bases). This CDR3 has 14 amino acids. Germline CDR1 is MDHEN and CDR2 is SYDVKM. Trimming took off 3 bases at V and 4 bases at J, with 12 bases between the two ends. This chain's CDR3 is CASSLSQGITEAFF. CDR3 coding DNA: TGTGCCAGCAGTTTGTCACAGGGTATCACTGAAGCTTTCTTT.

This chain joins TRBV27 and TRBJ2-5; D is perhaps TRBD1 (7 bases). The V end lost 7 bases, the J end lost 4 bases, and 16 bases lay between the germline ends. Germline V lookup: CDR1 MNHEY, CDR2 SMNVEV (reference sequence). The CDR3 is 14 amino acids. Here the CDR3 DNA reads TGTGCCAGCACCGGGGCGGGACAGTTAGAGACCCAGTACTTC. Translated: CASTGAGQLETQYF.

Regarding this clone: Mismatch with germline at one junction end may stem from a read error. V and J are TRBV7-7 and TRBJ2-7; possible D gene TRBD2, 5 bases. The length of the CDR3 is 14 residues. Germline-derived CDR1 and CDR2 are SSHAT and FNYEAQ (reference sequence). The CDR3: CASSLVRASGEQYF. CDR3 nucleotide sequence: TGTGCTAGCAGCTTAGTCCGCGCGTCGGGGGAGCAGTACTTC. The whole variable domain, remainder taken from reference TRBV7-7 and TRBJ2-7, is GAGVSQSPRYKVTKRGQDVTLRCDPISSHATLYWYQQALGQGPEFLTYFNYEAQPDKSGLPSDRFSAERPEGSISTLTIQRTEQRDSAMYRCASSLVRASGEQYFGPGTRLTVT.

CDR3 DNA sequence: TGTGCCAGCAGCCCCCACGGCAGGGGGTACGAGCAGTACTTC. Translating it yields CASSPHGRGYEQYF. The V call is TRBV3-1 (or the pseudogene TRBV3-2), the J call TRBJ2-7; 7 bases are a match to TRBD1. In germline, CDR1 is LGHDT, CDR2 YNNKEL (reference sequence). J was trimmed by 4 bases and V by 4 bases; bases with no gene match: 7. The CDR3 totals 14 residues.

The chain employs TRBV7-2 and TRBJ2-7; 13 bases line up with TRBD2. This CDR3 contains 15 residues. Germline assignment: CDR1 SGHTA and CDR2 FQGNSA. Trimming removed 5 bases from V and 7 bases from J; junction bases left unmatched: 8. The CDR3 region is CASSATSGGVGEQYF. CDR3 coding DNA: TGTGCCAGCAGCGCTACTAGCGGGGGGGTTGGAGAGCAGTACTTC.

The chain is built from TRBV9 and TRBJ1-4, with 8 bases lining up with TRBD1. The V segment lost 4 bases and the J segment 2 bases; nucleotides outside the gene matches: 4. This CDR3 has 15 amino acids. Germline V gene sequence: CDR1 SGDLS, CDR2 YYNGEE. CDR3 sequence (DNA): TGTGCCAGCAGCCCAAGACAGGGGACTAATGAAAAACTGTTTTTT. Protein sequence: CASSPRQGTNEKLFF.

This clone was counted a single time. The chain links TRBV12-5 to TRBJ2-7; 8 bases are a match to TRBD1. This CDR3 is built from 14 residues. The V gene's germline CDR1 is LGHNT and CDR2 FRNRAP. V was clipped by 6 bases and J by 4 bases; unmatched bases: 8. CDR3 loop: CASGHRTGPYEQYF. CDR3 sequence (DNA): TGTGCTAGTGGCCACCGGACAGGGCCGTACGAGCAGTACTTC. Full variable domain (missing parts from reference TRBV12-5 and TRBJ2-7): DARVTQTPRHKVTEMGQEVTMRCQPILGHNTVFWYRQTMMQGLELLAYFRNRAPLDDSGMPKDRFSAEMPDATLATLKIQPSEPRDSAVYFCASGHRTGPYEQYFGPGTRLTVT.

V usage is TRBV19 and J usage is TRBJ1-2, with a tentative D call TRBD1 (6 bases). V was clipped by 4 bases and J by 0 bases, with 9 bases between them. The CDR3 loop spans 14 amino acids. Per germline, CDR1 LNHDA and CDR2 SQIVND (reference sequence). CDR3 coding DNA: TGTGCCAGTAGTAAACAGGGTGCTAACTATGGCTACACCTTC. Amino acids: CASSKQGANYGYTF.

This clone has more than one count but fewer than ten. The chain joins TRBV10-3 to TRBJ1-1, with 7 bases identical to TRBD1. V dropped 6 bases and J dropped 7; count of bases not matched to a gene: 5. Germline lookup yields CDR1 ENHRY and CDR2 SYGVKD. The CDR3 spans 12 residues. DNA of the CDR3: TGTGCCATCAGGGGGGACAGATTTGAAGCTTTCTTT. Residues: CAIRGDRFEAFF.

This chain uses TRBV19 with TRBJ2-2; possibly TRBD2 for D (6 bases). The CDR3 sequence is 15 residues long. The germline V and J ends were trimmed by 1 base and 6 bases, with 12 bases remaining between them. Germline V gene lookup returns CDR1 LNHDA and CDR2 SQIVND (reference sequence). CDR3 in DNA: TGTGCCAGTAGTATAGGGGACGGGGGTGCCGGGGAGCTGTTTTTT. It translates to CASSIGDGGAGELFF.

The CDR3 is CASSPSGWSSYEQYF. DNA for the CDR3: TGTGCCAGCAGCCCTAGCGGGTGGAGCTCCTACGAGCAGTACTTC. The chain links TRBV6-2 or TRBV6-3 to TRBJ2-7, with TRBD2 identical over 8 bases. Germline-derived CDR1 and CDR2 are MNHEY and SVGEGT. The trim removed 6 bases at V and 0 bases at J, leaving 7 bases unmatched. The CDR3 consists of 15 residues.

The genes are TRBV4-1 and TRBJ2-4, with D possibly matching TRBD1 (5 bases). This CDR3 comprises 14 residues. The germline V gene encodes CDR1 MGHRA and CDR2 YSYEKL. Trimming shortened V by 1 base and J by 6 bases, and 10 bases separated the two germline ends. The CDR3 nucleotides read TGCGCCAGCAGCCAAGCGCCAGGGATAAACATTCAGTACTTC. Protein sequence: CASSQAPGINIQYF.

The chain carries TRBV19 and TRBJ1-5, with D possibly matching TRBD1 (5 bases). CDR3 length: 14 amino acids. Per germline, CDR1 LNHDA and CDR2 SQIVND (reference sequence). Trimming stripped 3 bases from V and 7 bases from J, with 13 bases between. CDR3: CASSIRDSRQPQHF. The CDR3 nucleotides read TGTGCCAGTAGTATTCGGGACTCTCGCCAGCCCCAGCATTTT. Full variable domain (remainder filled in from reference TRBV19 and TRBJ1-5): DGGITQSPKYLFRKEGQNVTLSCEQNLNHDAMYWYRQDPGQGLRLIYYSQIVNDFQKGDIAEGYSVSREKKESFPLTVTSAQKNPTAFYLCASSIRDSRQPQHFGDGTRLSIL.

J is TRBJ2-1 and V is TRBV7-3; TRBD2 agrees at 9 bases. CDR3 length: 14 residues. Germline CDR1 SGHTA, CDR2 FQGTGA. With V trimmed by 4 bases and J by 4 bases, 2 bases remained unmatched. The CDR3 DNA follows: TGTGCCAGCAGCTGGAGCGGGGGGTACAATGAGCAGTTCTTC. Encoded protein: CASSWSGGYNEQFF.

This CDR3 reads CASSLGRRVYNSPLHF. CDR3 sequence (DNA): TGTGCCAGCAGCTTGGGTCGACGGGTCTATAATTCACCCCTCCACTTT. The V and J genes are TRBV5-6 and TRBJ1-6; D is undetermined. CDR3 length equals 16 residues. Trimming removed 0 bases at V and 3 bases at J, with 10 bases between. Germline CDR1 reads SGHDT; CDR2 reads YYEEEE.

The genes are TRBV27 and TRBJ2-4; D is perhaps TRBD1 (5 bases). Trimming removed 2 bases at V and 0 bases at J, with 11 bases between. The CDR3 has 16 amino acids. CDR1 and CDR2 (germline): MNHEY, SMNVEV (reference sequence). The DNA for the CDR3 is TGTGCCAGCAGTTTAGGGCAGGGCGAAGCCAAAAACATTCAGTACTTC. It codes for CASSLGQGEAKNIQYF.

This clone was detected a few times. V gene TRBV6-5 combines with J gene TRBJ1-6, with D perhaps matching TRBD1 (6 bases). The CDR3 is made up of 15 amino acids. The V gene lost 0 bases and the J gene lost 5 bases, with 8 bases spanning the gap. Per the germline V gene, CDR1 is MNHEY and CDR2 is SVGAGI. The CDR3 DNA reads TGTGCCAGCAGTTACTCAAACAGGGATAATTCACCCCTCCACTTT. As protein: CASSYSNRDNSPLHF.

In this sample, this clone turned up a few times. The chain joins TRBV3-1 (or the pseudogene TRBV3-2) to TRBJ2-3; 8 nucleotides line up with TRBD1. Trimming took 4 bases from V and 3 from J; bases not matched to a gene: 3. This CDR3 comprises 14 residues. CDR1 LGHDT and CDR2 YNNKEL come from the germline V gene (reference sequence). The CDR3 region is CASSRDRRTDTQYF. In DNA, the CDR3 is TGTGCCAGCAGCCGGGACAGGAGGACAGATACGCAGTATTTT.

This rearrangement joins TRBV5-4 to TRBJ2-1; 10 bases align to TRBD2. With 6 bases clipped from V and 9 bases from J, the junction kept 15 bases outside the gene matches. The germline V gene has CDR1 SGHNT and CDR2 YYREEE (reference sequence). The CDR3 loop spans 16 amino acids. The CDR3 protein is CASTFKRSGGAIEQFF. CDR3 coding DNA: TGTGCCAGCACCTTTAAAAGGAGCGGGGGGGCTATTGAGCAGTTCTTC. Full variable domain (outside the CDR3, taken from reference TRBV5-4 and TRBJ2-1): ETGVTQSPTHLIKTRGQQVTLRCSSQSGHNTVSWYQQALGQGPQFIFQYYREEENGRGNFPPRFSGLQFPNYSSELNVNALELDDSALYLCASTFKRSGGAIEQFFGPGTRLTVL.

The chain carries TRBV4-1 and TRBJ2-1, with 8 bases matching TRBD1. This CDR3 spans 18 amino acids. The germline CDR1 and CDR2 sequences are MGHRA and YSYEKL. Trimming at V came to 1 base and at J to 5 bases, leaving 13 bases not matched to a gene. This chain's CDR3 is CASSQGPLQGAQDNEQFF. The DNA for the CDR3 is TGCGCCAGCAGCCAAGGTCCCCTCCAGGGGGCCCAAGACAATGAGCAGTTCTTC.

The chain is built from TRBV7-2 and TRBJ2-2; D not resolved. Trimming took off 5 bases at V and 4 bases at J, with 11 bases between the two ends. Germline-derived CDR1 and CDR2 are SGHTA and FQGNSA. The CDR3 length is 14 residues. CDR3 in amino acids: CASSQDRSTGELFF. Written as DNA, the CDR3 is TGTGCCAGCAGCCAAGACCGGAGCACCGGGGAGCTGTTTTTT.

To note about this clone: A read error may account for a junction end that differs from germline. The V gene is TRBV7-7, the J gene TRBJ2-5, with a tentative D call TRBD2 (5 bases). The CDR3 runs to 13 residues. Germline CDR1 reads SSHAT; CDR2 reads FNYEAQ (reference sequence). CDR3 residues: CASSRSRGETQYF. In nucleotides, the CDR3 is TGTGCTAGCAGTCGAAGTCGGGGTGAGACCCAGTACTTC.

V gene TRBV4-3 combines with J gene TRBJ2-5; TRBD2 agrees at 8 bases. With V trimmed by 0 bases and J by 2 bases, 11 bases remained unmatched. The germline V gene encodes CDR1 LGHNA and CDR2 YSLEER. This CDR3 has 18 amino acids. CDR3 nucleotides: TGCGCCAGCAGCCAAGATCTTTGGATAGCGGGGAAACAAGAGACCCAGTACTTC. It encodes CASSQDLWIAGKQETQYF.

CDR3: CASSSEGLISGNTIYF. The CDR3 nucleotides are TGTGCCAGCAGCTCGGAAGGACTGATCTCTGGAAACACCATATATTTT. The V call is TRBV5-6, the J call TRBJ1-3; D uncertain. Germline V lookup: CDR1 SGHDT, CDR2 YYEEEE. The CDR3 sequence is 16 residues long. Trimming removed 3 bases at V and 0 bases at J, with 13 bases between. Using reference TRBV5-6 and TRBJ1-3 for the parts outside the CDR3, the full variable domain is DAGVTQSPTHLIKTRGQQVTLRCSPKSGHDTVSWYQQALGQGPQFIFQYYEEEERQRGNFPDRFSGHQFPNYSSELNVNALLLGDSALYLCASSSEGLISGNTIYFGEGSWLTVV.

The rearrangement links TRBV27 to TRBJ1-1; tentative D call: TRBD1 (5 bases). The CDR3 sequence is 16 residues long. The V gene's germline CDR1 is MNHEY and CDR2 SMNVEV (reference sequence). With 1 base removed from V and 2 bases from J, the gap between germline ends came to 14 bases. DNA of the CDR3: TGTGCCAGCAGTTTATGGGGGGAGGAGGGCAACACTGAAGCTTTCTTT. Protein sequence: CASSLWGEEGNTEAFF.

V and J are TRBV19 and TRBJ2-2; D perhaps matches TRBD2 (5 bases). The CDR3 is made up of 15 amino acids. Trimming cost V 0 bases and J 5 bases, with 10 bases left between them. Germline CDR1 reads LNHDA; CDR2 reads SQIVND (reference sequence). Here the CDR3 DNA reads TGTGCCAGTAGTATAGATATGATAGCGACCGGGGAGCTGTTTTTT. It translates to CASSIDMIATGELFF.